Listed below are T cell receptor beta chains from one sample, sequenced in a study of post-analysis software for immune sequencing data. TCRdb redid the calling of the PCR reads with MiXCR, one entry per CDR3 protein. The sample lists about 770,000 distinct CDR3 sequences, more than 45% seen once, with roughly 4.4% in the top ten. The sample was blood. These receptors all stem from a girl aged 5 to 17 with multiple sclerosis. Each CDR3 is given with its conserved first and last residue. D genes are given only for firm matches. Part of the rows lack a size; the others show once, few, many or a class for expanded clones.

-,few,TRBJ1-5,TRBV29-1,CSVVSAPDQPQHF,TGCAGCGTTGTGTCGGCGCCTGATCAGCCCCAGCATTTT
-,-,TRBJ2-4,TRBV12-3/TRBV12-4,CASSLGGPGIQYF,TGTGCCAGCAGTTTGGGCGGCCCAGGGATTCAGTACTTC
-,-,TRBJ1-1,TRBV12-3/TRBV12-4,CASSQGGPEAFF,TGTGCCAGCAGCCAAGGAGGCCCTGAAGCTTTCTTT
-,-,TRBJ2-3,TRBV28,CASITSSSTDTQYF,TGTGCCAGCATTACTAGCTCTAGCACAGATACGCAGTATTTT
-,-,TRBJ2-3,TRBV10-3,CAVRPTSQTSTDTQYF,TGTGCCGTCAGGCCGACTAGTCAAACTAGCACAGATACGCAGTATTTT
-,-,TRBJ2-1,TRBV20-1,CSARNRLATYNEQFF,TGCAGTGCTCGGAACAGACTTGCTACCTACAATGAGCAGTTCTTC
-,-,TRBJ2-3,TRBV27,CASSLWAASTDTQYF,TGTGCCAGCAGTTTATGGGCAGCTAGCACAGATACGCAGTATTTT
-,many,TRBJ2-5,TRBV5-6,CASSPKGGETQYF,TGTGCCAGCAGCCCCAAGGGGGGGGAGACCCAGTACTTC
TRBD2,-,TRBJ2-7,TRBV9,CASSGRGSGSIEQYF,TGTGCCAGCAGCGGCCGAGGAAGCGGGAGCATCGAGCAGTACTTC
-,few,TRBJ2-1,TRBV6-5,CASSYGQSSYNEQFF,TGTGCCAGCAGTTACGGCCAGAGCTCCTACAATGAGCAGTTCTTC
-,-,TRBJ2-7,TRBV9,CASSVAGDGTYEQYF,TGTGCCAGCAGCGTAGCGGGTGACGGAACCTACGAGCAGTACTTC
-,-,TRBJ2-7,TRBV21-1,CASNKVGGLAGGTSYEQYF,TGTGCCAGCAACAAAGTAGGTGGACTAGCGGGAGGCACCTCCTACGAGCAGTACTTC
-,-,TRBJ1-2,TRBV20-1,CTPSYGYTF,TGCACCCCGAGTTATGGCTACACCTTC
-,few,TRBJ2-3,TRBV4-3,CASSGSAQLAHTDTQYF,TGCGCCAGCAGCGGATCCGCGCAGCTAGCTCACACAGATACGCAGTATTTT
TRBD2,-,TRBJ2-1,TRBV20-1,CSATTPGLAHNEQFF,TGCAGTGCTACTACCCCGGGACTAGCGCACAATGAGCAGTTCTTC
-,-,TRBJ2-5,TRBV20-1,CSARDLGYWNQETQYF,TGCAGTGCTAGAGATTTGGGGTATTGGAACCAAGAGACCCAGTACTTC
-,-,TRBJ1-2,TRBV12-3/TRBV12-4,CASSLSALYGYTF,TGTGCCAGCAGTTTGTCCGCGTTATATGGCTACACCTTC
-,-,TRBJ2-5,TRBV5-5,CASNYVGGQETQYF,TGTGCCAGCAACTACGTCGGGGGCCAAGAGACCCAGTACTTC
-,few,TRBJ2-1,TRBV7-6,CASSLAGGRGDEQFF,TGTGCCAGCAGCTTAGCGGGAGGACGCGGGGATGAGCAGTTCTTC
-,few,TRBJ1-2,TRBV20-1,CSAREFYGYTF,TGCAGTGCTAGGGAGTTCTATGGCTACACCTTC
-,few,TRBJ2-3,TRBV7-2,CASSISLADTQYF,TGTGCCAGCAGCATAAGCCTGGCAGATACGCAGTATTTT
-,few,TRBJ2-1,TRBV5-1,CASSPKIRGGPYNEQFF,TGCGCCAGCAGCCCCAAGATACGAGGAGGGCCCTACAATGAGCAGTTCTTC
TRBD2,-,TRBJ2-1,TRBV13,CASIKPPSGSYNEQFF,TGTGCCAGCATCAAACCCCCTAGCGGGAGTTACAATGAGCAGTTCTTC
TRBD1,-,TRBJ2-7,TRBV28,CASSSLQLRTGGTYF,TGTGCCAGCAGTTCGCTCCAACTAAGGACAGGGGGGACGTACTTC
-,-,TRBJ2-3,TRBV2,CASSRFDSTDTQYF,TGTGCCAGCAGCCGATTCGATAGCACAGATACGCAGTATTTT
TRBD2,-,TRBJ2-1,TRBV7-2,CASSPRLAGGLEQFF,TGTGCCAGCAGCCCCCGACTAGCGGGAGGACTTGAGCAGTTCTTC
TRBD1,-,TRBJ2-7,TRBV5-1,CASSPRTGTNEQYF,TGCGCCAGCAGCCCACGGACAGGGACGAACGAGCAGTACTTC
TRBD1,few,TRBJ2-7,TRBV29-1,CSVVYRGSSYEQYF,TGCAGCGTTGTATACAGGGGCAGCTCCTACGAGCAGTACTTC
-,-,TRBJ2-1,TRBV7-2,CASSSGAGPGAYNEQFF,TGTGCCAGCAGCTCGGGGGCGGGGCCGGGAGCTTACAATGAGCAGTTCTTC
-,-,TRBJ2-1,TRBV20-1,CSAGRTTIDNEQFF,TGCAGTGCGGGGAGGACTACGATCGACAATGAGCAGTTCTTC
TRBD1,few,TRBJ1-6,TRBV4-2,CASSQDHDRGLSPLHF,TGTGCCAGCAGCCAAGATCACGACAGGGGGCTGTCACCCCTCCACTTT
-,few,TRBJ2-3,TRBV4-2,CASSQAEGEVDTQYF,TGTGCCAGCAGCCAAGCTGAGGGAGAGGTAGATACGCAGTATTTT
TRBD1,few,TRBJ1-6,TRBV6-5,CASSRQGAGSPLHF,TGTGCCAGCAGTCGACAGGGGGCAGGGTCACCCCTCCACTTT
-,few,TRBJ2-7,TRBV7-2,CASSLVSGGEQYF,TGTGCCAGCAGCTTAGTGAGCGGTGGCGAGCAGTACTTC
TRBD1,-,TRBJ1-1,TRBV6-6,CASSYPGQGNTEAFF,TGTGCCAGCAGTTACCCGGGACAGGGGAACACTGAAGCTTTCTTT
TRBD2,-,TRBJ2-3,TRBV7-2,CASSLEGRVPSADTQYF,TGTGCCAGCAGCTTAGAAGGGAGGGTACCTAGCGCAGATACGCAGTATTTT
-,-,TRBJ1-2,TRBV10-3,CAISEPGAATDGYTF,TGTGCCATCAGTGAGCCCGGAGCAGCCACCGATGGCTACACCTTC
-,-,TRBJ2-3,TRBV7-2,CASSAEGHTQYF,TGTGCCAGCAGCGCTGAGGGGCATACGCAGTATTTT
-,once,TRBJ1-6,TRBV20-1,CSAREGLIKPPLHF,TGCAGTGCTAGGGAGGGTTTAATTAAGCCACCCCTCCACTTT
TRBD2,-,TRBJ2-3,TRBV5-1,CASSRSGSTADTQYF,TGCGCCAGCAGCCGGAGCGGGAGCACGGCAGATACGCAGTATTTT
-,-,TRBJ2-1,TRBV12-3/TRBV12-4,CASRPGGRPYNEQFF,TGTGCCAGCAGGCCTGGCGGGCGACCCTACAATGAGCAGTTCTTC
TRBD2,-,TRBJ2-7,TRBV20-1,CSAPSGYEQYF,TGCAGTGCTCCTAGCGGATACGAGCAGTACTTC